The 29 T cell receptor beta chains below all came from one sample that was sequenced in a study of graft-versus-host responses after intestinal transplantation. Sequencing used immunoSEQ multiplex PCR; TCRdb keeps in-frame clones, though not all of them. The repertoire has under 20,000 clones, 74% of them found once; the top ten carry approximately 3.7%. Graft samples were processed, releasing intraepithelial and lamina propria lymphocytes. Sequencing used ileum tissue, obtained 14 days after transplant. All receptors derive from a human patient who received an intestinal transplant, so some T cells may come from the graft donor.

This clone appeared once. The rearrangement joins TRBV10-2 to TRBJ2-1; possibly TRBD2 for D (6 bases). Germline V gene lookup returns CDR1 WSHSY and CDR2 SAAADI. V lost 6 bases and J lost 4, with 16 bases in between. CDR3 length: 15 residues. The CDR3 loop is CASRTTSQGYNEQFF. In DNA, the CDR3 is TGCGCCAGCAGGACGACTAGTCAGGGATACAATGAGCAGTTCTTC.

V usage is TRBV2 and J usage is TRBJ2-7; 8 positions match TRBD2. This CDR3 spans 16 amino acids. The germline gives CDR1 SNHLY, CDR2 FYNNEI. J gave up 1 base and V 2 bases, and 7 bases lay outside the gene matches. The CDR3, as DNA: TGTGCCAGCAGTGAATCGTCTAGCGGGTTATCCTACGAGCAGTACTTC. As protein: CASSESSSGLSYEQYF. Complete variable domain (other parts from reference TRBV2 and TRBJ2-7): EPEVTQTPSHQVTQMGQEVILRCVPISNHLYFYWYRQILGQKVEFLVSFYNNEISEKSEIFDDQFSVERPDGSNFTLKIRSTKLEDSAMYFCASSESSSGLSYEQYFGPGTRLTVT.

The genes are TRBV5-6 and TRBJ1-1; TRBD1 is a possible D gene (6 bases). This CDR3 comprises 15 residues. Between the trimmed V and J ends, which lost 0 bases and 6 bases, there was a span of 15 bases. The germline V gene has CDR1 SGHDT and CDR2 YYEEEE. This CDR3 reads CASSLESGGEAEAFF. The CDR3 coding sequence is TGTGCCAGCAGCTTGGAGTCCGGGGGCGAAGCTGAAGCTTTCTTT.

As DNA, the CDR3 is TGTGCCAGCACCTCGGGCGGGGTGAGTGGGCAGTACTTC. This encodes CASTSGGVSGQYF. The J gene is TRBJ2-7, the V gene TRBV28, with D possibly being TRBD2 (6 bases). The CDR3 length is 13 residues. Germline CDR1 reads MDHEN; CDR2 reads SYDVKM. Between the trimmed V and J ends, which lost 7 bases and 9 bases, there was a span of 19 bases.

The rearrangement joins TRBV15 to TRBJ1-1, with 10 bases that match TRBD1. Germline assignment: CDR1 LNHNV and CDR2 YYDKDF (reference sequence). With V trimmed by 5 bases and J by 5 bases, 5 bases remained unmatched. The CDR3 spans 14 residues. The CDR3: CATSGGQGRTEAFF. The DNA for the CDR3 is TGTGCCACCAGCGGGGGACAGGGGCGGACTGAAGCTTTCTTT.

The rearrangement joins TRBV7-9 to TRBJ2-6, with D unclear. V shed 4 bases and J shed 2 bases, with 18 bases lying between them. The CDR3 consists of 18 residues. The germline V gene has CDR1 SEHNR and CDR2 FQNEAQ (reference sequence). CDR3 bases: TGTGCCAGCAGCTCTGCCTCCCGGCTCGGGCCTGGGGCCAACGTCCTGACTTTC. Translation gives CASSSASRLGPGANVLTF.

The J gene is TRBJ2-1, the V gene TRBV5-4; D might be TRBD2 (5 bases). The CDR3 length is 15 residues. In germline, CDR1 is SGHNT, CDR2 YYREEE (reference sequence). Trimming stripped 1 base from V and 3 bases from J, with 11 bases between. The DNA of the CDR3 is TGTGCCAGCAGCTTGTCGGGGAATTACTACAATGAGCAGTTCTTC. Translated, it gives CASSLSGNYYNEQFF.

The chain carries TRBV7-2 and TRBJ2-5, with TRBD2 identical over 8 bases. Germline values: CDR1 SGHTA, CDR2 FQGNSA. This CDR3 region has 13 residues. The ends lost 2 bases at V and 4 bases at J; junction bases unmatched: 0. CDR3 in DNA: TGTGCCAGCAGCTTACTAGCGGGAGAGACCCAGTACTTC. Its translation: CASSLLAGETQYF. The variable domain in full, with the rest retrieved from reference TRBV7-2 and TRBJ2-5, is GAGVSQSPSNKVTEKGKDVELRCDPISGHTALYWYRQSLGQGLEFLIYFQGNSAPDKSGLPSDRFSAERTGGSVSTLTIQRTQQEDSAVYLCASSLLAGETQYFGPGTRLLVL.

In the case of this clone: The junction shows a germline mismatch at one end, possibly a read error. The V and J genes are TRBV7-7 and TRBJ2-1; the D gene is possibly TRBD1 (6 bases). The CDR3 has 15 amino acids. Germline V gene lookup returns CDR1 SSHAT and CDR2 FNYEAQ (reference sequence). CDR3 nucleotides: TGTGCTAGCAGCTTGGCCGCAGGGGCTGGGAATGAGCAGTTCTTC. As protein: CASSLAAGAGNEQFF.

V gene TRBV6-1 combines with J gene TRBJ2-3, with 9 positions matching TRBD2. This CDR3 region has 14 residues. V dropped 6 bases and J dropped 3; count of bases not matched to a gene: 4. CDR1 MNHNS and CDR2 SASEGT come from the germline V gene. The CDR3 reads CASSRLAETDTQYF. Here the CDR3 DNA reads TGTGCCAGCAGCCGACTAGCGGAGACAGATACGCAGTATTTT.

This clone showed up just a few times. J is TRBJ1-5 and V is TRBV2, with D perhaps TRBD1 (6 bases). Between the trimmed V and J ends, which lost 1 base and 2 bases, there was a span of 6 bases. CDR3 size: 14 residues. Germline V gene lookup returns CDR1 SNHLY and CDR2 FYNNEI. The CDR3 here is CASSEDRGNQPQHF. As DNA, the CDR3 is TGTGCCAGCAGTGAAGACAGGGGCAATCAGCCCCAGCATTTT.

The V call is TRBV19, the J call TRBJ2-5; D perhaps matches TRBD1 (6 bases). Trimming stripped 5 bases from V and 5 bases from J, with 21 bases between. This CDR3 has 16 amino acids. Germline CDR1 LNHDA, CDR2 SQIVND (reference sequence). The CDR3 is CASSPIGVSRGETQYF. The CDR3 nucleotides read TGTGCCAGTAGTCCCATTGGGGTTTCTAGGGGGGAGACCCAGTACTTC.

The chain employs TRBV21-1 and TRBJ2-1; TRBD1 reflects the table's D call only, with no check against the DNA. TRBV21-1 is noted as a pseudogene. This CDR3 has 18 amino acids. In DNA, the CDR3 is TGTGCCAGCAGCATCCCCAAATCAGGGATCAGCTCCTACAATGAGCAGTTCTTC. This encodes CASSIPKSGISSYNEQFF.

CDR3 DNA sequence: TGTGCCAGCAGATCGAGATACCTGACAGGGGACACTGAAGCTTTCTTT. Its translation: CASRSRYLTGDTEAFF. The chain links TRBV28 to TRBJ1-1, with 8 nucleotides matching TRBD1. The CDR3 runs to 16 residues. The V and J ends lost 6 bases and 3 bases, in that order; junction bases with no gene match: 12. The V gene's germline CDR1 is MDHEN and CDR2 SYDVKM. The full variable domain, in which reference TRBV28 and TRBJ1-1 provide the parts outside the CDR3, is DVKVTQSSRYLVKRTGEKVFLECVQDMDHENMFWYRQDPGLGLRLIYFSYDVKMKEKGDIPEGYSVSREKKERFSLILESASTNQTSMYLCASRSRYLTGDTEAFFGQGTRLTVV.

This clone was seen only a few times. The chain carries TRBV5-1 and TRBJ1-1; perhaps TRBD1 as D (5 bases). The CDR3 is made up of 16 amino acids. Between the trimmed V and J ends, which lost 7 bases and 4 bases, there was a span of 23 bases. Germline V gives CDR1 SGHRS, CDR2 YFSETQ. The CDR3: CASLPLAGSLSTEAFF. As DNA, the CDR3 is TGCGCCAGCCTTCCCCTTGCAGGGTCTCTAAGCACTGAAGCTTTCTTT.

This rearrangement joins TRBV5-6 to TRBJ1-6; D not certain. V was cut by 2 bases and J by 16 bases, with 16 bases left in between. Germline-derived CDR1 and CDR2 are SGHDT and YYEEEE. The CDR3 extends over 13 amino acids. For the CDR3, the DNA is TGTGCCAGCAGCTTCGGGCCTACAGTCCTTCTCCACTTT. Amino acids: CASSFGPTVLLHF.

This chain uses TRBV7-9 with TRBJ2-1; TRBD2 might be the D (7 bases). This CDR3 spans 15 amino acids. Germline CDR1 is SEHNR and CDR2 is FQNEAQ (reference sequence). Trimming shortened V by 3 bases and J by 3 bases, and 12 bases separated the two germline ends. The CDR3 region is CASSLVGGGYNEQFF. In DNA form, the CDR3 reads TGTGCCAGCAGCTTGGTGGGAGGGGGCTACAATGAGCAGTTCTTC.

CDR3 sequence (DNA): TGTGCCAGCAGCTTATCCGAATCTGGGGCCAACGTCCTGACTTTC. Its translation: CASSLSESGANVLTF. The J gene is TRBJ2-6, the V gene TRBV7-4, with unresolved D. Looked up from germline, CDR1 is SGHVT and CDR2 is SQSDAQ. With 2 bases removed from V and 1 base from J, the gap between germline ends came to 6 bases. The CDR3 is 15 amino acids.

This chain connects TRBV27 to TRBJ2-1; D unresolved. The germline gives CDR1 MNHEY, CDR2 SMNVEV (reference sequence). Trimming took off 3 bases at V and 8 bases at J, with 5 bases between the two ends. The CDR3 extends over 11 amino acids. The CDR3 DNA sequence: TGTGCCAGCAGTTTTGGGTATGAGCAGTTCTTC. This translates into CASSFGYEQFF.

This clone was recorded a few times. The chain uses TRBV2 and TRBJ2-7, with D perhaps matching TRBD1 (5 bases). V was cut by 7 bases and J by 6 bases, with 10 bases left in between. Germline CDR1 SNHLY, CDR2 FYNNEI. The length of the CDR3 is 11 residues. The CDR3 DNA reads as TGTGCCAGCATAGACAGTATCGAGCAGTACTTC. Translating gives CASIDSIEQYF.

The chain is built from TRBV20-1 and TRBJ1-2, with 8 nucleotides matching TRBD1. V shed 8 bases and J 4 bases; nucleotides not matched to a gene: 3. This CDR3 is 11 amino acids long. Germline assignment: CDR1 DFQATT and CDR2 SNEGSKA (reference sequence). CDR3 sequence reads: CSLDRAYGYTF. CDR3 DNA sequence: TGCAGTCTGGACAGGGCCTATGGCTACACCTTC.

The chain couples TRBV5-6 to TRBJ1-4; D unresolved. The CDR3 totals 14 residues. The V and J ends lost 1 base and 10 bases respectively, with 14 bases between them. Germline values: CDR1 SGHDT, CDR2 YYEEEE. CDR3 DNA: TGTGCCAGCAGCTTGTTGGATGGTCGGGTAAAACTGTTTTTT. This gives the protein CASSLLDGRVKLFF.

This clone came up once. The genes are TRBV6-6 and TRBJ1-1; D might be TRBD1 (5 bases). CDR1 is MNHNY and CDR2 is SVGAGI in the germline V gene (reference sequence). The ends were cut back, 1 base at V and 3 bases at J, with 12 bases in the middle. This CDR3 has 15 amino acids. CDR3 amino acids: CASSYWGVGDTEAFF. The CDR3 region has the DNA TGTGCCAGCAGTTACTGGGGGGTCGGGGACACTGAAGCTTTCTTT.

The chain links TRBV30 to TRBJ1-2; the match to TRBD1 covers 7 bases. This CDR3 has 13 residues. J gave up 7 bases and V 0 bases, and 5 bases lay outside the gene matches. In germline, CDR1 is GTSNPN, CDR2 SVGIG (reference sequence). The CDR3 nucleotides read TGTGCCTGGAGTGTACAAACAGGGGCTGGCTACACCTTC. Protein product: CAWSVQTGAGYTF.

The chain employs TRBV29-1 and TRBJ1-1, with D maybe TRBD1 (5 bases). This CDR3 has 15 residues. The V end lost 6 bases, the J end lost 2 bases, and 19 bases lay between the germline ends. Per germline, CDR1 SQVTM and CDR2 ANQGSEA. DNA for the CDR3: TGCAGCGTCGGCCTAGTGGGACCGATAAACACTGAAGCTTTCTTT. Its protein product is CSVGLVGPINTEAFF.

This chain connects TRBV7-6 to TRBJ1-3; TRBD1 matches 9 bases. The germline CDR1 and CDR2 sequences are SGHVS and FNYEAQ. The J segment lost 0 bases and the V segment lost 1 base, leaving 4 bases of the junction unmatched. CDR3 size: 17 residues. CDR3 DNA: TGTGCCAGCAGCTTAGAAGGGACAGGGCCCTCTGGAAACACCATATATTTT. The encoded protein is CASSLEGTGPSGNTIYF.

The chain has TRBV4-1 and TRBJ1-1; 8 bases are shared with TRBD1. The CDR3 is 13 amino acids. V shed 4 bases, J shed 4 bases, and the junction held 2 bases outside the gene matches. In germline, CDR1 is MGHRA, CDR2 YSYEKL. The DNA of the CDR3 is TGCGCCAGCAGCCCAACAGGGGGCACTGAAGCTTTCTTT. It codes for CASSPTGGTEAFF.

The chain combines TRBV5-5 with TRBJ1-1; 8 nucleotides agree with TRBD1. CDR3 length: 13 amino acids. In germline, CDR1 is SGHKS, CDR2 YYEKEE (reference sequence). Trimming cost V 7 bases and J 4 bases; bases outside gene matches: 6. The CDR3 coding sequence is TGTGCCAGCGGACAGGGCCTGAGCACTGAAGCTTTCTTT. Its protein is CASGQGLSTEAFF.

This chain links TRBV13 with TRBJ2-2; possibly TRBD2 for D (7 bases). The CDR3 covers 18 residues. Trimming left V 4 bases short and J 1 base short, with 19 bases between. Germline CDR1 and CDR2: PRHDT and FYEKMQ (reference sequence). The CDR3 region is CASSSEGGGWRNTGELFF. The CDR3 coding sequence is TGTGCCAGCAGCTCCGAAGGGGGGGGCTGGAGGAACACCGGGGAGCTGTTTTTT. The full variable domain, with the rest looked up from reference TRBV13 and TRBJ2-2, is AAGVIQSPRHLIKEKRETATLKCYPIPRHDTVYWYQQGPGQDPQFLISFYEKMQSDKGSIPDRFSAQQFSDYHSELNMSSLELGDSALYFCASSSEGGGWRNTGELFFGEGSRLTVL.